The clone carrying this TCR beta chain was counted only a few times. The data were taken from a study of blood T cells in healthy people across ages. A second roughly 7 to 11 cycle PCR used barcoded and J-beta primers. Using its own MiXCR run on the 5' RACE reads, TCRdb lists one record per CDR3 protein. The table lists 980,000 or so distinct CDR3 sequences, around 48% of them singletons, with about an eighth in the top ten. This TCR was sampled from a man younger than 40 in good health. The sample taken for sequencing was blood.

CDR3 protein: CASFRTGSYEQYF. CDR3 nucleotide sequence: TGTGCCAGCTTTAGGACAGGGAGCTACGAGCAGTACTTC. This sequence joins TRBV6-6 and TRBJ2-7, with 8 bases aligning to TRBD1. Germline CDR1 reads MNHNY; CDR2 reads SVGAGI (reference sequence). The CDR3 loop spans 13 amino acids. Unmatched junction bases numbered 6, after V lost 8 bases and J lost 3 bases.